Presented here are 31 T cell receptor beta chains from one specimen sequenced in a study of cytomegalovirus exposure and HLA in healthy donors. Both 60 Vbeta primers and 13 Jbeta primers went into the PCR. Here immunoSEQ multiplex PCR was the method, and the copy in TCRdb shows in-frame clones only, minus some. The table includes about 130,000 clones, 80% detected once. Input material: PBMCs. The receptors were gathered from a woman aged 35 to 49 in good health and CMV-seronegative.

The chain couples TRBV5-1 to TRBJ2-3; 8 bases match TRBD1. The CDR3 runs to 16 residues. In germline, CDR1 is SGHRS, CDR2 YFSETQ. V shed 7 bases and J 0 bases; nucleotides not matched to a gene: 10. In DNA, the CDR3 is TGCGCCAGCGCCCACAGGGGGGCCTTTAGCACAGATACGCAGTATTTT. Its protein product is CASAHRGAFSTDTQYF.

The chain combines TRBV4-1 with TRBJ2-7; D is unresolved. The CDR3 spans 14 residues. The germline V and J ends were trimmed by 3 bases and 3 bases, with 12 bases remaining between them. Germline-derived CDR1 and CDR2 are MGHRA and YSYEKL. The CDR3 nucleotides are TGCGCCAGCAGCCAGGAGAGTGGAATCTACGAGCAGTACTTC. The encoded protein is CASSQESGIYEQYF.

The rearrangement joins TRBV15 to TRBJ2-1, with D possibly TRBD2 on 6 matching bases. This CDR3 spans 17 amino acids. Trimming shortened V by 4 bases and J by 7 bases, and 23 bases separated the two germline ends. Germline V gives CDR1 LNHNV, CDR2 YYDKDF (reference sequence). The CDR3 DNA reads TGTGCCACCAGCACCGACCCGGCTAGCGCCAAGGGGAATGAGCAGTTCTTC. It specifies CATSTDPASAKGNEQFF.

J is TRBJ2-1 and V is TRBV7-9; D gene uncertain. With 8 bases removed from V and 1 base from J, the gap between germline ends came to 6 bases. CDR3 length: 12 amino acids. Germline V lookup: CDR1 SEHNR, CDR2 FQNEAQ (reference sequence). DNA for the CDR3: TGTGCCAGCGGCGGTTCCTACAATGAGCAGTTCTTC. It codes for CASGGSYNEQFF. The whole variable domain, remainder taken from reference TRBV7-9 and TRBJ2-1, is DTGVSQNPRHKITKRGQNVTFRCDPISEHNRLYWYRQTLGQGPEFLTYFQNEAQLEKSRLLSDRFSAERPKGSFSTLEIQRTEQGDSAMYLCASGGSYNEQFFGPGTRLTVL.

The CDR3 DNA is TGTGCCATCAGTGAGTACCCAGGGAATCAGCCCCAGCATTTT. This translates into CAISEYPGNQPQHF. The chain combines TRBV10-3 with TRBJ1-5; D may be TRBD1 (5 bases). Germline loops: CDR1 ENHRY, CDR2 SYGVKD. The length of the CDR3 is 14 residues. The germline V and J ends were trimmed by 1 base and 4 bases, with 8 bases remaining between them.

The CDR3 spells CASSLAGMKQPQHF. CDR3 bases: TGTGCCAGCAGTTTGGCAGGGATGAAACAGCCCCAGCATTTT. The chain joins TRBV28 to TRBJ1-5; possibly TRBD1 for D (5 bases). Trimming stripped 3 bases from V and 7 bases from J, with 13 bases between. CDR1 and CDR2 (germline): MDHEN, SYDVKM. The CDR3 spans 14 residues.

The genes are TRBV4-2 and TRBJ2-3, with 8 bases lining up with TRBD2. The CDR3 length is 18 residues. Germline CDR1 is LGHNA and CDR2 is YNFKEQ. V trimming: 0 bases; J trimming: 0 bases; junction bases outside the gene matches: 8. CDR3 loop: CASSQEASGGVSTDTQYF. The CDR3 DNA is TGTGCCAGCAGCCAAGAAGCGTCGGGGGGGGTGAGCACAGATACGCAGTATTTT.

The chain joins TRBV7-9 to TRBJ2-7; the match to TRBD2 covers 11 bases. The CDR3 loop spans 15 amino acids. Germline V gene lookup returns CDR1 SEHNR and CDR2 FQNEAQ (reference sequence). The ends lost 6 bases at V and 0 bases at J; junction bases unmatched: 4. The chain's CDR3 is CASRLGTSGSYEQYF. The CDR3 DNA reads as TGTGCCAGCAGACTAGGGACTAGCGGCTCCTACGAGCAGTACTTC.

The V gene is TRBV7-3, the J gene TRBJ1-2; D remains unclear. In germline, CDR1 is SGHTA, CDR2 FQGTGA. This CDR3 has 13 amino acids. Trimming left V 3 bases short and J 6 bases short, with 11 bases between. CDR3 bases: TGTGCCAGCAGCTTCGTGGGTGGAGATGGCTACACCTTC. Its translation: CASSFVGGDGYTF.

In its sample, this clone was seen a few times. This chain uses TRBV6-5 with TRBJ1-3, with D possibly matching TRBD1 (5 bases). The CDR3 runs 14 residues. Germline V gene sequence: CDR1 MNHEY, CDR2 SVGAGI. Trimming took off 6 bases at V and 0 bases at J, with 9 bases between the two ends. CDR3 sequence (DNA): TGTGCCAGCAGGGGGGGGAGCTCTGGAAACACCATATATTTT. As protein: CASRGGSSGNTIYF.

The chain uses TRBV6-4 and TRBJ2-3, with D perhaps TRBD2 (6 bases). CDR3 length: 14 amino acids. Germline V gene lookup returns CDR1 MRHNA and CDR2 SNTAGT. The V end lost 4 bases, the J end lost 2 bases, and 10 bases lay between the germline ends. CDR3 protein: CASSVAGNTDTQYF. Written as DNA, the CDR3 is TGTGCCAGCAGTGTGGCGGGGAACACAGATACGCAGTATTTT.

CDR3 nucleotide sequence: TGTGCCAGCAGCTTCCTAGCGGAACGCACAGATACGCAGTATTTT. Amino acid sequence: CASSFLAERTDTQYF. V gene TRBV7-2 combines with J gene TRBJ2-3; 7 bases line up with TRBD2. V was clipped by 3 bases and J by 1 base; unmatched bases: 4. The CDR3 covers 15 residues. Germline V gene lookup returns CDR1 SGHTA and CDR2 FQGNSA.

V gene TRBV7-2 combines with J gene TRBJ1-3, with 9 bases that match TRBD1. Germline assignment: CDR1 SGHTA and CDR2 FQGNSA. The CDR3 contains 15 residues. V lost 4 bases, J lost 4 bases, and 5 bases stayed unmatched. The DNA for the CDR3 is TGTGCCAGCAGCTCCGGGACAGGGTACGGAAACACCATATATTTT. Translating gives CASSSGTGYGNTIYF.

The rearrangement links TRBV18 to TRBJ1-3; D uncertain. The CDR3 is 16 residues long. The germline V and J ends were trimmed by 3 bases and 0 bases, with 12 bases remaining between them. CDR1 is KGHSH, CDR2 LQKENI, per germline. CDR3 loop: CASSPNAPSSGNTIYF. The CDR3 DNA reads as TGTGCCAGCTCACCCAACGCACCGAGCTCTGGAAACACCATATATTTT.

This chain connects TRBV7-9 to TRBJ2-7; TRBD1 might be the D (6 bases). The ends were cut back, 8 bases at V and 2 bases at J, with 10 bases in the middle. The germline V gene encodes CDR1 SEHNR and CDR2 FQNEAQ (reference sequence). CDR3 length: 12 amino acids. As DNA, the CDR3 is TGTGCCAGCGCCAGACAGGCCTACGAGCAGTACTTC. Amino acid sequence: CASARQAYEQYF.

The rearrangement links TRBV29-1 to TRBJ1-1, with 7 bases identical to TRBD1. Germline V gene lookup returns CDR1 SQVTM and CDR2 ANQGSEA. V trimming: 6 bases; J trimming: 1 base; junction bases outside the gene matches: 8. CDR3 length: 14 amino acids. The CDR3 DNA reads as TGCAGCGTAGATAAGACAGGGACGAACACTGAAGCTTTCTTT. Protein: CSVDKTGTNTEAFF.

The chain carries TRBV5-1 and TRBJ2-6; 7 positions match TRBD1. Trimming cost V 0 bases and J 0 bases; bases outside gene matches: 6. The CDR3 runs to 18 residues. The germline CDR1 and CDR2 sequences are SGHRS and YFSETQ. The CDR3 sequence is CASSLDPGGSSGANVLTF. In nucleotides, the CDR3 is TGCGCCAGCAGCTTGGATCCAGGGGGATCCTCTGGGGCCAACGTCCTGACTTTC.

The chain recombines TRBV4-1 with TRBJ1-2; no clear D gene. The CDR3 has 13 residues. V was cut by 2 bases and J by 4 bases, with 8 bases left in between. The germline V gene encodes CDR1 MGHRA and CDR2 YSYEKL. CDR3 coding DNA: TGCGCCAGCAGCCAACAGGTCTTCTATGGCTACACCTTC. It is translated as CASSQQVFYGYTF.

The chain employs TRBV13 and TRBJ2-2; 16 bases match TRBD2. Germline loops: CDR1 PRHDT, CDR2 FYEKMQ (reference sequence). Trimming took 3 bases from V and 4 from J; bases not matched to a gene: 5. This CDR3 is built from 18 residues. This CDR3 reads CASSFGTSGRAGTGELFF. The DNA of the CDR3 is TGTGCCAGCAGCTTTGGGACTAGCGGGAGGGCCGGCACCGGGGAGCTGTTTTTT.

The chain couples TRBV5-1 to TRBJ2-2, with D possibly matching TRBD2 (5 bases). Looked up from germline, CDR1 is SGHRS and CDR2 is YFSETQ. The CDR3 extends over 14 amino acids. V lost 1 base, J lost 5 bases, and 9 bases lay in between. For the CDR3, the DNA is TGCGCCAGCAGCTTGACTAGTTGGACCGGGGAGCTGTTTTTT. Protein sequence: CASSLTSWTGELFF.

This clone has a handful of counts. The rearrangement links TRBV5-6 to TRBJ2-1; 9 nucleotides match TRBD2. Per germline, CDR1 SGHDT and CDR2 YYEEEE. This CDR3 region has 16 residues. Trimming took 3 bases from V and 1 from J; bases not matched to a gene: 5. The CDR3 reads CASSSLAGQSYNEQFF. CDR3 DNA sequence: TGTGCCAGCAGCTCCCTAGCGGGACAATCCTACAATGAGCAGTTCTTC.

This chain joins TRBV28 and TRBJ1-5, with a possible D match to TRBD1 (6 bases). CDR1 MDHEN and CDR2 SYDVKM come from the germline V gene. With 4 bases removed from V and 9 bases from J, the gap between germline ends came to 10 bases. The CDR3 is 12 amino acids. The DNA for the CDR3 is TGTGCCAGCAGTTCTCTCAGGGGGCCCCAGCATTTT. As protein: CASSSLRGPQHF.

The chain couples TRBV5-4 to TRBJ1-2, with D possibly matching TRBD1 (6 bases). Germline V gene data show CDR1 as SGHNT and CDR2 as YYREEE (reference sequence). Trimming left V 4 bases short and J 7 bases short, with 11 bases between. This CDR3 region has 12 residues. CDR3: CASSPGTTGYTF. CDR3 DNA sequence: TGTGCCAGCAGCCCGGGGACAACTGGCTACACCTTC.

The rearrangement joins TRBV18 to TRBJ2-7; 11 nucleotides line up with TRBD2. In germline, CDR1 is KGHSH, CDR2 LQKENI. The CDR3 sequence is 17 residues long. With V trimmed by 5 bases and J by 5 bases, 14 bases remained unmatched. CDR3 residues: CASSRGITTSGSHEQYF. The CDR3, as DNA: TGTGCCAGCTCAAGGGGCATTACCACTAGCGGGAGCCACGAGCAGTACTTC. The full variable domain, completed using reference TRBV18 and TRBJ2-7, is NAGVMQNPRHLVRRRGQEARLRCSPMKGHSHVYWYRQLPEEGLKFMVYLQKENIIDESGMPKERFSAEFPKEGPSILRIQQVVRGDSAAYFCASSRGITTSGSHEQYFGPGTRLTVT.

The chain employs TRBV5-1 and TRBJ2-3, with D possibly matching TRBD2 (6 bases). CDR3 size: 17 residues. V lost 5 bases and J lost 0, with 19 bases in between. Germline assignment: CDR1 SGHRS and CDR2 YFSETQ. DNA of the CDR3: TGCGCCAGCAGTACGGCCCCCGCGGGAATTAGCACAGATACGCAGTATTTT. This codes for CASSTAPAGISTDTQYF.

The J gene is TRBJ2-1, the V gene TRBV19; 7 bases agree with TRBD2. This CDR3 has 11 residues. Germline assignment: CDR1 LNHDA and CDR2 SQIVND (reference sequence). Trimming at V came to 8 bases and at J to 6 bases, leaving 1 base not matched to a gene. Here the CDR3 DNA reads TGTGCCAGTGGGGGGGGCAATGAGCAGTTCTTC. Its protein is CASGGGNEQFF.

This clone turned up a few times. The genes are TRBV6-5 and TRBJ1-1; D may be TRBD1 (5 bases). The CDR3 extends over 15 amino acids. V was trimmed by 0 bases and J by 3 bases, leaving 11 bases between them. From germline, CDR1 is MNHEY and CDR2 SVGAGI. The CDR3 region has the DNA TGTGCCAGCAGTTACTCAAGCAGGGCGGACACTGAAGCTTTCTTT. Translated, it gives CASSYSSRADTEAFF.

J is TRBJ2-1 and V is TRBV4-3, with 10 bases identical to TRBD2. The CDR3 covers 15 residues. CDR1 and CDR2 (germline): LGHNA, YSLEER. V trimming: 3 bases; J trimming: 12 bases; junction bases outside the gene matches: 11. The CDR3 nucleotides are TGCGCCAGCAGCCAGACAAGCGGGAGGGCCCCTGGGCAGTTCTTC. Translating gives CASSQTSGRAPGQFF.

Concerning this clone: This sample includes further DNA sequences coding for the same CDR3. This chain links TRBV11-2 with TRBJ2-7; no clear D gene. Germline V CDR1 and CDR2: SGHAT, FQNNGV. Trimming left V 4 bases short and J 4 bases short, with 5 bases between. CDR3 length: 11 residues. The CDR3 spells CASSSVYEQYF. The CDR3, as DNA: TGTGCCAGCAGCTCAGTATACGAGCAGTACTTC.

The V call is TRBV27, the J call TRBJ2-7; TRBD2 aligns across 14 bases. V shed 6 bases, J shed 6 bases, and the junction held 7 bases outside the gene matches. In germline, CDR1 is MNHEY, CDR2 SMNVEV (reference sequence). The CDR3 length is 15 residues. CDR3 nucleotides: TGTGCCAGCAGCCGATCTGGACTAGCGGGAGGCGAGCAGTACTTC. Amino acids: CASSRSGLAGGEQYF.

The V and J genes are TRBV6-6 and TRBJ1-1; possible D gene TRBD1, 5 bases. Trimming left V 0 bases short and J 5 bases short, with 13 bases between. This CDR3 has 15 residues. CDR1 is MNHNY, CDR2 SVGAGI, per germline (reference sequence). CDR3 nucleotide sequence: TGTGCCAGCAGTTACTCTGGGGGGGAAGGGACTGAAGCTTTCTTT. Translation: CASSYSGGEGTEAFF.